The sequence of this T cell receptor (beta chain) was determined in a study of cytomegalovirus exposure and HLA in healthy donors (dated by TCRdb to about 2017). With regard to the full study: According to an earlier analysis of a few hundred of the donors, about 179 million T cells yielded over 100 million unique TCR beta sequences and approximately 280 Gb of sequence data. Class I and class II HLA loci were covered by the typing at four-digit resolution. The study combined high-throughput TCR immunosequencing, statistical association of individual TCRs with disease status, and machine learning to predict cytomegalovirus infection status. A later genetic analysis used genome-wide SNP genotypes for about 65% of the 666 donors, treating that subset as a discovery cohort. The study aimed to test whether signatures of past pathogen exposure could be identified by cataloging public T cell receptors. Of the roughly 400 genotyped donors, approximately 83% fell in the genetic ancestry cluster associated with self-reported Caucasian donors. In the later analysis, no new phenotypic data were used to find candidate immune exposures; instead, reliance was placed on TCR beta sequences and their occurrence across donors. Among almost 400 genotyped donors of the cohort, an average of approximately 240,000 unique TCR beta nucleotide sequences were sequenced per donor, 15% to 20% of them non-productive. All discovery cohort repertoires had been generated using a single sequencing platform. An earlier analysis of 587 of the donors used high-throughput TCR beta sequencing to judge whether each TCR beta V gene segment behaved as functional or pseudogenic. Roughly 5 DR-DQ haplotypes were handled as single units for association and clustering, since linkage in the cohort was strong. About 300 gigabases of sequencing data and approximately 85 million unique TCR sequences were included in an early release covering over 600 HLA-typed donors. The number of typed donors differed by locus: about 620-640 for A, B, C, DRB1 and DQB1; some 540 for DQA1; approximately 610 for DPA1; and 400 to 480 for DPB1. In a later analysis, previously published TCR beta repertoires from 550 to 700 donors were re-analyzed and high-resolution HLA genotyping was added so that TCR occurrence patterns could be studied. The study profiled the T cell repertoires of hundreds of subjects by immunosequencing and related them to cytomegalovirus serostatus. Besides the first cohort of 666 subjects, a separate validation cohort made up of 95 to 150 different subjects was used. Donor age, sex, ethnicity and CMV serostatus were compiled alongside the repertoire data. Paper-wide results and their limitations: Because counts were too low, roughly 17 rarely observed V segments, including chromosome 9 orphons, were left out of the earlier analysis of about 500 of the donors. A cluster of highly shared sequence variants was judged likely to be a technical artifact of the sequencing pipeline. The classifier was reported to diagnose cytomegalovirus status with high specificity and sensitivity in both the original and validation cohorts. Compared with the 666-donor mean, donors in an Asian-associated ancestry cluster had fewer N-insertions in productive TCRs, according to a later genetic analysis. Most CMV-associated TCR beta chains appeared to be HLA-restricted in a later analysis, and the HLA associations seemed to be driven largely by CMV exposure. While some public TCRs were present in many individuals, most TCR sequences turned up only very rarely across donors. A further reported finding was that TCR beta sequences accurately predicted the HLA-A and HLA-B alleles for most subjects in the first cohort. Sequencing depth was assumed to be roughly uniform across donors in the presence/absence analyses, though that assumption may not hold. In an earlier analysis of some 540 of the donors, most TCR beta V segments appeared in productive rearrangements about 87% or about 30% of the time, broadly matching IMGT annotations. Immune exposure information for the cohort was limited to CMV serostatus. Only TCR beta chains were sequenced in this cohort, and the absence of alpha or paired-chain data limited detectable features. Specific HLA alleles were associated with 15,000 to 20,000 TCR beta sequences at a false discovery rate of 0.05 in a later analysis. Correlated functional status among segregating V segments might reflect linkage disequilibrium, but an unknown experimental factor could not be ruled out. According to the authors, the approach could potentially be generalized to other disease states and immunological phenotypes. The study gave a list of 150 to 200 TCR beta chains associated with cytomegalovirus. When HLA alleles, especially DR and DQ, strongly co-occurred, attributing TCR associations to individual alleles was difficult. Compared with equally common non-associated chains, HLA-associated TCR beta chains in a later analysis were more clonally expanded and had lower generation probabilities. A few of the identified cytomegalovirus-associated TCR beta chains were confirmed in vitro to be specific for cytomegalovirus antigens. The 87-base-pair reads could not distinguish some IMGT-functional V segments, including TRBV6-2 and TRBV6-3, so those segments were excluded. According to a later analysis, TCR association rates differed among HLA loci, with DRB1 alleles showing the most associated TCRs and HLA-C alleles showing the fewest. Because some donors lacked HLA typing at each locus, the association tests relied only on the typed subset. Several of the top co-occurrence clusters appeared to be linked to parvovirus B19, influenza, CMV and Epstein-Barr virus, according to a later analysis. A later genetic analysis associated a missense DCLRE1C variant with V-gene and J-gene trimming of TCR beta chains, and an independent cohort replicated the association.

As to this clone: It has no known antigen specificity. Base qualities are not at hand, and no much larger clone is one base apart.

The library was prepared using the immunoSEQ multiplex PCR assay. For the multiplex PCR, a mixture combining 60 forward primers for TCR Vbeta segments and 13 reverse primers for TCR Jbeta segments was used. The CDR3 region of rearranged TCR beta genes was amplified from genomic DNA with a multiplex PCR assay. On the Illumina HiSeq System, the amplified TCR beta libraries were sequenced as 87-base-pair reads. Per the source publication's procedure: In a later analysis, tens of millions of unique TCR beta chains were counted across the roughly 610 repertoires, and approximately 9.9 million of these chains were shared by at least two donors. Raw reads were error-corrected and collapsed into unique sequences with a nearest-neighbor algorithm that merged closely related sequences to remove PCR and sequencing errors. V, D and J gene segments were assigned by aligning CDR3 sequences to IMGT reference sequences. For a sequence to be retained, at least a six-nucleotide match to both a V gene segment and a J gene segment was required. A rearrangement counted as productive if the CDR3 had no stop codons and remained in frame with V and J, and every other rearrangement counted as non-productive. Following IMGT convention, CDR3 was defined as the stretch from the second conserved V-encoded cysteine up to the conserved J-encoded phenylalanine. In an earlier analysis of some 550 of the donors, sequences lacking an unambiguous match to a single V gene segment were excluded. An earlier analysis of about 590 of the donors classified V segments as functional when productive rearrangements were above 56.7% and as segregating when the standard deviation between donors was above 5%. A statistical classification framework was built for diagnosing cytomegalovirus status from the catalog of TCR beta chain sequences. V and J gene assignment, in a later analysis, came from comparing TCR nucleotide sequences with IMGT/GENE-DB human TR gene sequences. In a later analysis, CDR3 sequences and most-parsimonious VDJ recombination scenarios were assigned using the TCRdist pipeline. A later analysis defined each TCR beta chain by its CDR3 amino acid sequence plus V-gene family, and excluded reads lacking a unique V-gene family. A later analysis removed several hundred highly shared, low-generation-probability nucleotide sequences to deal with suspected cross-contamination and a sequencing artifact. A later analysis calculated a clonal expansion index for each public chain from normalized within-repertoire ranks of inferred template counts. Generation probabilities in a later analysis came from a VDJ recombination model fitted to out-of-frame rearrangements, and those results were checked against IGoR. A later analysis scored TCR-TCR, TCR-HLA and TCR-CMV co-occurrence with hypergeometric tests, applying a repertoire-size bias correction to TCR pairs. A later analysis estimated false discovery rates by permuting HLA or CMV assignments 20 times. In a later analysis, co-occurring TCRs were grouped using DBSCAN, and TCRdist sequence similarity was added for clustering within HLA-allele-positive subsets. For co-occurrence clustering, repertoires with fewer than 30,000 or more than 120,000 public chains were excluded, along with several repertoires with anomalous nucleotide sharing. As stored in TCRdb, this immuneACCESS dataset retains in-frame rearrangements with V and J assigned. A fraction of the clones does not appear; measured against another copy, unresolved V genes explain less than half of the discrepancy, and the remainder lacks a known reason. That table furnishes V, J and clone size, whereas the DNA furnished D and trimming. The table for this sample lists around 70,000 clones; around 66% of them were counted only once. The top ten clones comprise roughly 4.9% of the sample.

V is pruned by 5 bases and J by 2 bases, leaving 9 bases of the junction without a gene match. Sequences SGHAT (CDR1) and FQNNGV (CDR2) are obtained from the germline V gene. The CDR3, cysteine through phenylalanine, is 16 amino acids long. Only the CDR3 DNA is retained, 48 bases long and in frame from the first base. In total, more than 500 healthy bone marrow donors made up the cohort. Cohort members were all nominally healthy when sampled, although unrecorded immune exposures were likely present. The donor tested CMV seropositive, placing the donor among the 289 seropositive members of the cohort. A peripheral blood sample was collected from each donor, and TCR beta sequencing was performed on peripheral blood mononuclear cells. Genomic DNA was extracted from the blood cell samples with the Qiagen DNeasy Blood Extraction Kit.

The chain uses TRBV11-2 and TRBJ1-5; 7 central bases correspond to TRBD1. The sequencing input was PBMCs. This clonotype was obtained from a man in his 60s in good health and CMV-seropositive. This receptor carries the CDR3 CASSPGDRTGNQPQHF. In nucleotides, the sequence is TGTGCCAGCAGCCCGGGGGACAGAACTGGCAATCAGCCCCAGCATTTT.